The text below deals with one T cell receptor beta chain. The antigen is unknown. Germline V lookup: CDR1 MDHEN, CDR2 SYDVKM. The trim removed 8 bases at V and 0 bases at J, leaving 7 bases unmatched. The CDR3 length is 15 residues. This sample is part of a study of cytomegalovirus exposure and HLA in healthy donors. On the study more broadly: A subsequent analysis reported that the 100 to 150 validation repertoires were produced on the same platform that had also been used for the 600 to 700 first-cohort repertoires. Study-wide results and limits: CMV antigen specificity of a few CMV-associated chains was confirmed in vitro.

This table comes from immunoSEQ multiplex PCR, and its TCRdb copy is limited to in-frame clones, with some not included. The data hold more than 300,000 clones, with 86% observed a single time. The donors were members of the approximately 120-subject validation cohort (separate from the approximately 670-subject first cohort). The TCR comes from a young woman in good health and CMV-seronegative. The chain recombines TRBV28 with TRBJ2-4; TRBD2 matches at 7 bases. Sequenced material: PBMCs. The CDR3 is CASAPGGVAKNIQYF. The CDR3 DNA reads as TGTGCCAGCGCCCCGGGAGGAGTAGCCAAAAACATTCAGTACTTC.